The 19 T cell receptor beta chains below were found in one sample sequenced in a study of human T cells and chemical hapten exposure. Time point of the sample: patch test 2, 6 weeks after DPC sensitization. Regarding treatment: therapeutic diphenylcyclopropenone sensitization with weekly scalp DPC. TCRdb fed the RACE reads into MiXCR, producing one record per CDR3 protein. The sample records about 110,000 distinct CDR3 sequences, roughly a tenth being singletons. The sample here was whole blood, taken in connection with sensitization to the hapten diphenylcyclopropenone (DPC). The receptor set was obtained from a woman aged 40 to 50 with alopecia areata. Some clones in this sample may be carry-over from other donors' samples.

This clonotype was detected many times. In nucleotides, the CDR3 is TGTGCCAGCAGACTACCTTCGGGGGCGGGGACCGGGGAGCTGTTTTTT. Encoded protein: CASRLPSGAGTGELFF. The rearrangement joins TRBV7-9 to TRBJ2-2, with D tentatively TRBD1 or TRBD2 (6 bases each). The CDR3 totals 16 residues. Germline CDR1 SEHNR, CDR2 FQNEAQ (reference sequence). Trimming left V 6 bases short and J 5 bases short, with 19 bases between.

This clonotype was seen a few times. V usage is TRBV2 and J usage is TRBJ2-2; D is possibly TRBD1 (6 bases). The germline gives CDR1 SNHLY, CDR2 FYNNEI. Trimming shortened V by 5 bases and J by 6 bases, and 16 bases separated the two germline ends. This CDR3 has 15 amino acids. The chain's CDR3 is CASSRFTGFPGELFF. The CDR3 DNA is TGTGCCAGCAGTAGGTTTACAGGGTTCCCCGGGGAGCTGTTTTTT.

Ten or more counts support this clonotype. The CDR3 coding sequence is TGCAGTGCTAGTAGCCAGGGGATCAATCAGCCCCAGCATTTT. Amino acids: CSASSQGINQPQHF. The chain is built from TRBV20-1 and TRBJ1-5, with D maybe TRBD1 (6 bases). Trimming cost V 3 bases and J 3 bases, with 12 bases left between them. Germline V lookup: CDR1 DFQATT, CDR2 SNEGSKA (reference sequence). The CDR3 loop spans 14 amino acids.

This clonotype has ten or more counts. This chain links TRBV12-3 or TRBV12-4 with TRBJ2-2; a possible D gene is TRBD1 (6 bases). This CDR3 has 14 amino acids. With 5 bases removed from V and 7 bases from J, the gap between germline ends came to 14 bases. The CDR3 DNA follows: TGTGCCAGCAGTCCGCAGGGGACGGACGGGGAGCTGTTTTTT. It translates to CASSPQGTDGELFF.

This clonotype was detected ten times or more. This chain joins TRBV7-9 and TRBJ2-5, with 10 nucleotides matching TRBD2. V shed 5 bases, J shed 1 base, and the junction held 13 bases outside the gene matches. The CDR3 spans 18 residues. CDR1 is SEHNR, CDR2 FQNEAQ, per germline (reference sequence). In DNA form, the CDR3 reads TGTGCCAGCAGCCTCGTGGAACTAGCGGGGAGCCTCCAAGAGACCCAGTACTTC. Protein sequence: CASSLVELAGSLQETQYF.

This clonotype was picked up many times. This chain connects TRBV7-2 to TRBJ1-2; TRBD1 aligns across 12 bases. CDR1 and CDR2 from the germline V gene are SGHTA and FQGNSA. This CDR3 region has 16 residues. V gave up 5 bases and J gave up 1 base; unmatched junction bases: 5. The CDR3 protein is CASSPGTGGDNYGYTF. As DNA, the CDR3 is TGTGCCAGCAGCCCCGGGACAGGGGGCGATAACTATGGCTACACCTTC.

The sample holds many counts of this clonotype. J is TRBJ1-1 and V is TRBV9; D not resolved. The CDR3 is made up of 14 amino acids. Between the trimmed V and J ends, which lost 5 bases and 5 bases, there was a span of 16 bases. Germline V gene lookup returns CDR1 SGDLS and CDR2 YYNGEE. CDR3 sequence reads: CASREPPDGTEAFF. The CDR3 coding sequence is TGTGCCAGCAGAGAACCCCCAGACGGAACTGAAGCTTTCTTT.

The chain has TRBV7-9 and TRBJ2-3; maybe TRBD2 (6 bases). CDR1 is SEHNR and CDR2 is FQNEAQ in the germline V gene (reference sequence). Trimming cost V 6 bases and J 0 bases, with 13 bases left between them. This CDR3 has 15 amino acids. CDR3 residues: CASSSGGPSTDTQYF. As DNA, the CDR3 is TGTGCCAGCAGTTCCGGGGGTCCTAGCACAGATACGCAGTATTTT.

The table lists this clonotype with a few counts. The chain uses TRBV3-1 and TRBJ2-2, with TRBD2 as a possible D gene (5 bases). Trimming stripped 2 bases from V and 1 base from J, with 8 bases between. CDR1 LGHDT and CDR2 YNNKEL come from the germline V gene (reference sequence). There are 15 residues in the CDR3. Here the CDR3 reads CASSQHEGNTGELFF. The DNA of the CDR3 is TGTGCCAGCAGCCAACATGAGGGGAACACCGGGGAGCTGTTTTTT.

The V and J genes are TRBV7-2 and TRBJ2-2; D possibly corresponds to TRBD2 (6 bases). This CDR3 region has 14 residues. Germline-derived CDR1 and CDR2 are SGHTA and FQGNSA. V dropped 5 bases and J dropped 13 bases, with 20 bases sitting between them. CDR3 in DNA: TGTGCCAGCAGCCCATCGGGGGTCACCAGCCGGCTGTTTTTT. Translating it yields CASSPSGVTSRLFF.

Many counts were recorded for this clonotype. This chain links TRBV20-1 with TRBJ2-5, with D possibly TRBD1 on 5 matching bases. Germline values: CDR1 DFQATT, CDR2 SNEGSKA (reference sequence). V lost 3 bases to trimming and J lost 2 bases, with 19 bases between them. CDR3 length equals 16 residues. The DNA for the CDR3 is TGCAGTGCTAGGGAACGGCTGGGGCGGAGACAAGAGACCCAGTACTTC. It yields the protein CSARERLGRRQETQYF.

This clonotype was observed a few times. The gene calls are TRBV7-2 and TRBJ1-2, with D possibly TRBD1 on 5 matching bases. V dropped 3 bases and J dropped 8 bases, with 19 bases sitting between them. Germline loops: CDR1 SGHTA, CDR2 FQGNSA. The CDR3 runs to 15 residues. CDR3 sequence (DNA): TGTGCCAGCAGCTTCACCAGGGAATCCCCTAGAGGCTACACCTTC. It translates to CASSFTRESPRGYTF.

V and J are TRBV12-5 and TRBJ2-3; TRBD1 aligns across 9 bases. Trimming cost V 9 bases and J 4 bases; bases outside gene matches: 11. This CDR3 contains 15 residues. The germline V gene encodes CDR1 LGHNT and CDR2 FRNRAP. CDR3 DNA sequence: TGTGCTAGCTCCGGGACAGGGAGTGTCGCAGATACGCAGTATTTT. It specifies CASSGTGSVADTQYF.

The chain recombines TRBV6-1 with TRBJ1-5; no reliable D call. Trimming removed 0 bases at V and 6 bases at J, with 6 bases between. The germline gives CDR1 MNHNS, CDR2 SASEGT. This CDR3 region has 13 residues. CDR3 bases: TGTGCCAGCAGTGAAGCGTGGGGTCAGCCCCAGCATTTT. Its protein product is CASSEAWGQPQHF.

This sequence joins TRBV11-2 and TRBJ2-7, with D possibly called TRBD1 or TRBD2 (5 bases each). Germline CDR1 SGHAT, CDR2 FQNNGV. V shed 4 bases and J shed 2 bases, with 33 bases lying between them. The CDR3 length is 21 residues. Written as DNA, the CDR3 is TGTGCCAGCAGCTCAATCCTCCCGGCATACACGGGACCGACCATCACCTACGAGCAGTACTTC. Translated: CASSSILPAYTGPTITYEQYF.

At least ten counts were recorded for this clonotype. This chain links TRBV5-1 with TRBJ2-5, with 8 bases aligning to TRBD1. The CDR3 is 15 residues long. V lost 0 bases and J lost 1; bases outside the gene matches: 2. Per germline, CDR1 SGHRS and CDR2 YFSETQ. CDR3: CASSLGGTGQETQYF. The CDR3 region has the DNA TGCGCCAGCAGCTTGGGGGGGACAGGCCAAGAGACCCAGTACTTC.

In this sample, this clonotype turned up a few times. This chain connects TRBV4-2 to TRBJ2-3; tentative D call: TRBD1 (6 bases). CDR3 length: 15 amino acids. The germline V gene has CDR1 LGHNA and CDR2 YNFKEQ. Trimming removed 0 bases at V and 2 bases at J, with 9 bases between. CDR3 sequence reads: CASSQDDRFTDTQYF. The CDR3 DNA reads as TGTGCCAGCAGCCAAGATGACAGGTTCACAGATACGCAGTATTTT.

The rearrangement uses TRBV9 and TRBJ2-2; 9 bases fit TRBD1. The CDR3 is 13 residues long. V lost 10 bases, J lost 6 bases, and 7 bases stayed unmatched. Looked up from germline, CDR1 is SGDLS and CDR2 is YYNGEE. The CDR3 is CAGDRVLSGELFF. As DNA, the CDR3 is TGTGCCGGGGACAGGGTGTTATCCGGGGAGCTGTTTTTT.

The V gene is TRBV5-1, the J gene TRBJ2-7, with D unresolved. CDR3 length: 14 residues. Germline V gives CDR1 SGHRS, CDR2 YFSETQ. The V end lost 0 bases, the J end lost 2 bases, and 9 bases lay between the germline ends. The CDR3 loop is CASSLAGPAYEQYF. CDR3 bases: TGCGCCAGCAGCTTGGCCGGGCCGGCCTACGAGCAGTACTTC.